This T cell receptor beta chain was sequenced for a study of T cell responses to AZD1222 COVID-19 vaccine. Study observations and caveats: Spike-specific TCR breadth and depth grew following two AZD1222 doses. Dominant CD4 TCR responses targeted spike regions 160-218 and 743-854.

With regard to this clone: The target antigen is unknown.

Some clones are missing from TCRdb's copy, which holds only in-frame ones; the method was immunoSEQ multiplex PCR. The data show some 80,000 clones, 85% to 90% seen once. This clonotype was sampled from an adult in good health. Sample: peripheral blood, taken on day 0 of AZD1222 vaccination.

The DNA for the CDR3 is TGTGCCAGCAGCTGGGACACGGACTACGAGCAGTACTTC. Protein product: CASSWDTDYEQYF. This chain joins TRBV5-6 and TRBJ2-7; a weak D match, TRBD1 (6 bases). Germline V CDR1 and CDR2: SGHDT, YYEEEE. Trimming removed 3 bases at V and 3 bases at J, with 10 bases between. The CDR3 has 13 amino acids.